This T cell receptor (beta chain) appears in the sequencing data of a study of STAT5B mutations in CD4+ large granular lymphocyte leukemia. About the research overall: Among healthy donors, a particular HLA allele went with more CDR3 'QG' motifs. General study results and limits: Top patient clones used TRBV06 genes more often: 8/27 versus 2/35 in controls. Over 20% of private leukemic clonotypes occurred rarely in other patients' non-leukemic repertoires.

The assay was run at survey level. Assay used: immunoSEQ multiplex PCR; TCRdb lists only in-frame clones, some missing. The sample consists of around 30,000 clones, over 80% of them appearing once. A word on this clone: Its antigen is undetermined.

J was trimmed by 3 bases and V by 5 bases; bases with no gene match: 10. The V gene's germline CDR1 is LNHNV and CDR2 YYDKDF (reference sequence). CDR3 length equals 16 residues. The sequenced sample consisted of CD4+ T cells from blood buffy coats. The source of this sequence is a human donor in good health. J is TRBJ1-5 and V is TRBV15, with 7 bases aligning to TRBD1. The CDR3 sequence: CATSENRGRINQPQHF. CDR3 coding DNA: TGTGCCACCAGCGAGAACAGGGGTCGAATCAATCAGCCCCAGCATTTT.